This TCR beta chain was sequenced during a study of CD8 T cells in Susac syndrome. Random hexamers were used to reverse transcribe about 0.5 to 1 ug of RNA. The authors amplified TCR beta CDR3 across 54 Vbeta and 13 Jbeta using immunoSEQ multiplex PCR. TCRdb recomputed calls from the immunoSEQ multiplex PCR reads with MiXCR, one row per CDR3 protein. The data hold under 150,000 distinct CDR3 sequences, with more than 75% observed a single time. Whole-study findings and limits: The number of individuals included in the study's TCR sequencing and HLA analysis was acknowledged as relatively small.

A remark on this clonotype: What it recognizes is unknown.

In blood CD8+ and CD4+ T cells, TCR beta underwent sequencing. FACS enriched CD8+ TEMRA cells, while bulk CD8+ and CD4+ were negatively isolated. V trimming: 1 base; J trimming: 7 bases; junction bases outside the gene matches: 7. Per the germline V gene, CDR1 is SGHVS and CDR2 is FQNEAQ. CDR3 size: 15 residues. This clonotype originated in a human donor with multiple sclerosis. Sequenced input: CD8+ T cells from PBMCs. The rearrangement uses TRBV7-8 and TRBJ2-1, with TRBD2 identical over 7 bases. The DNA for the CDR3 is TGTGCCAGCAGCTTAGAGTCTAGCGGTCTGAATGAGCAGTTCTTC. Its translation: CASSLESSGLNEQFF.